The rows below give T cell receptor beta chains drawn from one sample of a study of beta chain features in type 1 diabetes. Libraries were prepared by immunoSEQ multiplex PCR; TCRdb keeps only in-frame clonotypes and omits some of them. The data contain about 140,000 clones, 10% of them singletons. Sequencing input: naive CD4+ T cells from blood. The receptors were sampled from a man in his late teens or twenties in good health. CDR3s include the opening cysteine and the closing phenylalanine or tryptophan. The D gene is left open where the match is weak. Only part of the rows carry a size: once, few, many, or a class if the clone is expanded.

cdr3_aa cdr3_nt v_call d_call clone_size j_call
CAISDGSTDTQYF TGTGCCATCAGTGACGGTAGCACAGATACGCAGTATTTT TRBV10-3 . . TRBJ2-3
CAWSGLGLPNEKLFF TGTGCCTGGAGTGGGCTGGGGCTTCCTAATGAAAAACTGTTTTTT TRBV30 . . TRBJ1-4
CSVEDLGRQGGSDTQYF TGCAGCGTTGAAGATTTGGGGAGACAGGGGGGTTCGGATACGCAGTATTTT TRBV29-1 TRBD1 few TRBJ2-3
CASIPNGNRGSYEQYF TGTGCCAGTATCCCCAACGGCAACAGGGGCTCCTACGAGCAGTACTTC TRBV19 TRBD1 few TRBJ2-7
CASSPQGYHEQYF TGTGCCAGCTCACCACAGGGGTACCACGAGCAGTACTTC TRBV18 . few TRBJ2-7
CASSPGENRRAYGYTF TGTGCCAGCTCACCCGGAGAAAACCGGAGAGCCTATGGCTACACCTTC TRBV18 . . TRBJ1-2
CSPREGVSSDYGYTF TGCAGCCCCCGAGAGGGGGTTTCTTCAGACTATGGCTACACCTTC TRBV29-1 . . TRBJ1-2
CASSPAGVPGNTIYF TGTGCCAGCAGTCCAGCGGGTGTCCCTGGAAACACCATATATTTT TRBV7-7 . . TRBJ1-3
CASRPGQGASGANVLTF TGTGCCAGCAGGCCGGGACAGGGGGCTTCTGGGGCCAACGTCCTGACTTTC TRBV2 TRBD1 few TRBJ2-6
CSVFSGGAQETQYF TGCAGCGTTTTTAGCGGGGGGGCGCAAGAGACCCAGTACTTC TRBV29-1 TRBD2 . TRBJ2-5
CASSQALPDLDGYTF TGTGCCAGCAGCCAAGCTCTCCCCGACTTGGATGGCTACACCTTC TRBV14 . many TRBJ1-2
CASSDARNYGYTF TGTGCCAGTTCCGATGCACGGAACTATGGCTACACCTTC TRBV18 . . TRBJ1-2
CASTEAITYEQYF TGTGCCAGCACCGAAGCAATAACCTACGAGCAGTACTTC TRBV6-6 . few TRBJ2-7
CASSIRLAGGGMETQYF TGTGCCAGCAGCATCCGACTAGCGGGGGGCGGGATGGAGACCCAGTACTTC TRBV7-7 TRBD2 . TRBJ2-5
CASRIGGAYEQYF TGTGCCAGCAGAATCGGGGGGGCCTACGAGCAGTACTTC TRBV2 TRBD2 . TRBJ2-7
CASSLEGRGTPKRRDTQYF TGTGCCAGCAGCTTAGAAGGGCGGGGGACCCCAAAAAGGAGGGATACGCAGTATTTT TRBV7-2 TRBD2 . TRBJ2-3
CASSEEAGRRHGYTF TGTGCCAGCAGTGAAGAGGCGGGGAGACGTCATGGCTACACCTTC TRBV2 . . TRBJ1-2
CASSFPPSGGARSYEQYF TGTGCCAGCAGTTTTCCCCCTAGCGGGGGGGCCCGCTCCTACGAGCAGTACTTC TRBV28 TRBD2 few TRBJ2-7
CASSFSGTGWSPLHF TGTGCCAGCAGCTTCTCCGGGACAGGGTGGTCACCCCTCCACTTT TRBV7-6 TRBD1 . TRBJ1-6
CASSYLSGGSYEQYF TGTGCCAGCAGTTACCTTAGCGGGGGCTCCTACGAGCAGTACTTC TRBV6-5 TRBD2 . TRBJ2-7
CASSPMDRVAPLHF TGTGCCAGCTCACCTATGGACAGGGTAGCACCCCTCCACTTT TRBV18 TRBD1 few TRBJ1-6
CASSRGQGAHEQYF TGTGCCAGCTCAAGGGGACAGGGGGCCCACGAGCAGTACTTC TRBV18 TRBD1 many TRBJ2-7
CATSGPNSGANVLTF TGTGCCACCAGTGGGCCAAACTCTGGGGCCAACGTCCTGACTTTC TRBV5-4 . once TRBJ2-6
CASSQGSSYNEQFF TGTGCCAGCAGCCAGGGGAGCTCCTACAATGAGCAGTTCTTC TRBV9 . . TRBJ2-1